At least ten counts were recorded for the clone carrying this T cell receptor beta chain. What it recognizes is unknown. Orbital computed tomography, thyroid ultrasound, serum thyroxine and TRAb, and clinical symptoms together informed the diagnoses. Amplified TCR beta CDR3 regions came from RNA transcripts. The HTBI primer set drove a first-round RT-PCR of the TCR CDR3. TCRdb processed the multiplex PCR reads anew with MiXCR; each CDR3 protein has one entry. The data show about 350,000 distinct CDR3 sequences, roughly 15% seen once. Trimming took off 4 bases at V and 6 bases at J, with 18 bases between the two ends. The CDR3 totals 15 residues. This sample was taken from a study of T cells in Graves' hyperthyroidism and ophthalmopathy. Study-wide points: Most thyroid clonotypes with frequency above 0.001 were detected in blood. Ophthalmopathy stood apart from stable hyperthyroidism in a 13 V-J model.

This chain links TRBV12-3 or TRBV12-4 with TRBJ1-1, with TRBD1 as a possible D gene (5 bases). The receptor comes from a woman aged 60-75 years with Graves' ophthalmopathy. What was sequenced was blood. CDR3 region: CASSSLGGGRAEAFF. The CDR3 DNA reads TGTGCCAGCAGTTCCCTTGGGGGGGGTCGGGCTGAAGCTTTCTTT.